This T cell receptor beta chain was identified during a study of T-cell reconstitution after alpha-beta-depleted transplantation in children. This clonotype was found many times. Unique molecular identifiers were incorporated when the TCRbeta library was constructed. Using its own MiXCR run on the PCR reads, TCRdb lists one record per CDR3 protein. The sample lists some 240,000 distinct CDR3 sequences, more than 10% occurring once. The CDR3 is made up of 16 amino acids. V lost 3 bases and J lost 2, with 15 bases in between. Germline CDR1 MDHEN, CDR2 SYDVKM. The specimen comprised PBMCs from the stem cell graft donor, sampled from the stem cell graft. This clonotype originated in a human donor who donated a stem cell graft to a child with acute lymphoblastic leukemia. V and J are TRBV28 and TRBJ2-3; D is ambiguous. The CDR3 nucleotides are TGTGCCAGCAGTTTGTCCAGCAGCTATGACACAGATACGCAGTATTTT. This gives the protein CASSLSSSYDTDTQYF.